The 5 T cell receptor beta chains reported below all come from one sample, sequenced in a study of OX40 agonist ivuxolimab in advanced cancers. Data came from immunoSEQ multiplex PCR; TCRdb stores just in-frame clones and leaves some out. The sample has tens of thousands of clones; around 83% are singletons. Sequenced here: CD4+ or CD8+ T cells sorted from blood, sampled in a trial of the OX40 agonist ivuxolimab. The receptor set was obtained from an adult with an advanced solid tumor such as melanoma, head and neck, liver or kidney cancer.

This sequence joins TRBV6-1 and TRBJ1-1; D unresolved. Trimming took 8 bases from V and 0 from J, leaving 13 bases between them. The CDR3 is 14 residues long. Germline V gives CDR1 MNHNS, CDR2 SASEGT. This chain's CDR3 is CASGVGELNTEAFF. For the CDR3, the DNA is TGTGCCAGCGGGGTGGGCGAGTTGAACACTGAAGCTTTCTTT.

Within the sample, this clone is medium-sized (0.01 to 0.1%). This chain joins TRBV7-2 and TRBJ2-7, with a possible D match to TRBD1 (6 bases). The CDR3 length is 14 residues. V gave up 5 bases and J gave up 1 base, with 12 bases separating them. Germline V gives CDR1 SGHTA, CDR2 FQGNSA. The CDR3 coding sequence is TGTGCCAGCAGCCCCCAGGGGCCGTCCTACGAGCAGTACTTC. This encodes CASSPQGPSYEQYF.

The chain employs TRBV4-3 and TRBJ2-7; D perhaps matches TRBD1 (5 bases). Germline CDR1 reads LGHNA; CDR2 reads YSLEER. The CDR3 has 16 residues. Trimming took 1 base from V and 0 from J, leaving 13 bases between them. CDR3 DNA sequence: TGCGCCAGCAGCCAAGTCTGGGGCACCACCTCCTACGAGCAGTACTTC. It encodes CASSQVWGTTSYEQYF.

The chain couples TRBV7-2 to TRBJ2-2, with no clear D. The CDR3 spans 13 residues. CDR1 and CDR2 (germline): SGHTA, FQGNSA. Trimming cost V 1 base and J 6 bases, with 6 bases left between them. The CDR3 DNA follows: TGTGCCAGCAGCTTAGTTCTAGCCGGGGAGCTGTTTTTT. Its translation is CASSLVLAGELFF.

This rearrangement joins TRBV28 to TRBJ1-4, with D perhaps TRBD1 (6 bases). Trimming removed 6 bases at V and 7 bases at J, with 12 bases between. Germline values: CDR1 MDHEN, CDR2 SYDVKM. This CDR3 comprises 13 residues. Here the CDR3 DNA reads TGTGCCAGCAGGTCCGGGGGCGGTGAAAAACTGTTTTTT. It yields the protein CASRSGGGEKLFF.